Sequencing of this TCR beta chain was carried out in a study of T cell responses to AZD1222 COVID-19 vaccine. It was second doses at about 4 or about 12 weeks that were pooled. Only in-frame clones appear in the TCRdb table, and some are missing; sequencing was by immunoSEQ multiplex PCR. The sample includes about 120,000 clones, about 91% of them seen just once. As regards this clone: The antigen is not known.

The V gene's germline CDR1 is LGHNA and CDR2 YNFKEQ. The CDR3 has 15 amino acids. J lost 3 bases, V lost 0 bases, and 4 bases had no gene match. Study results and caveats: Clonal diversity was possibly underestimated; the donors were predominantly white British and more often female. Baseline seropositivity characterized only 5 to 7 AZD1222 recipients.

The TCR was taken from an adult who received the AZD1222 COVID-19 vaccine. This rearrangement joins TRBV4-2 to TRBJ1-1; 7 positions agree with TRBD1. Sequenced material: peripheral blood, taken 28 days after the second AZD1222 dose. CDR3 DNA: TGTGCCAGCAGCCAAGAACAGGGGATTTACACTGAAGCTTTCTTT. This sequence encodes CASSQEQGIYTEAFF.